This T cell receptor beta chain was found in a study of T cell repertoires in ileal Crohn's disease. The J segment lost 6 bases and the V segment lost 4 bases, leaving 13 bases of the junction unmatched. Per the germline V gene, CDR1 is MNHNS and CDR2 is SASEGT. This CDR3 is built from 17 residues. The time point is: neoterminal ileum biopsy at postoperative endoscopy, about 6 months after surgery. The data were produced by immunoSEQ multiplex PCR, yet TCRdb's version contains in-frame clones alone and is incomplete. The sample shows about 62,000 clones, less than 90% of them seen only once. The material sequenced was ileal tissue. The source is an adult with Crohn's disease. The rearrangement links TRBV6-1 to TRBJ2-1, with TRBD2 identical over 9 bases. The CDR3 sequence: CASSVPGLAVSANEQFF. As DNA, the CDR3 is TGTGCCAGCAGTGTCCCGGGACTAGCAGTTTCCGCCAATGAGCAGTTCTTC.